This T cell receptor (beta chain) was documented in a study of T-cell memory formation after mild COVID-19. Study results and limitations: Cross-reactive memory seemingly joined, as some responding clones were found in pre-infection memory.

This clonotype has just a few counts. The target antigen is unknown. The germline gives CDR1 SGHRS, CDR2 YFSETQ. With 0 bases removed from V and 6 bases from J, the gap between germline ends came to 13 bases. The CDR3 totals 16 residues. In TCRdb, the 5' RACE reads were re-called with MiXCR into one record per CDR3 protein. This table has around 340,000 distinct CDR3 sequences, around 15% appearing once. The sequence was obtained from a man aged 18 to 29 who had mild COVID-19 (a few samples of this study predate the infection). Cell type and time point are not known. The specimen sequenced was PBMCs or a T cell subset sorted from them (not recorded which). The chain is built from TRBV5-1 and TRBJ1-6; no clear D gene. CDR3 DNA: TGCGCCAGCAGCTTGGTCGCGGGGTCCCTTAATTCACCCCTCCACTTT. As protein: CASSLVAGSLNSPLHF. Complete variable domain (other parts from reference TRBV5-1 and TRBJ1-6): KAGVTQTPRYLIKTRGQQVTLSCSPISGHRSVSWYQQTPGQGLQFLFEYFSETQRNKGNFPGRFSGRQFSNSRSEMNVSTLELGDSALYLCASSLVAGSLNSPLHFGNGTRLTVT.